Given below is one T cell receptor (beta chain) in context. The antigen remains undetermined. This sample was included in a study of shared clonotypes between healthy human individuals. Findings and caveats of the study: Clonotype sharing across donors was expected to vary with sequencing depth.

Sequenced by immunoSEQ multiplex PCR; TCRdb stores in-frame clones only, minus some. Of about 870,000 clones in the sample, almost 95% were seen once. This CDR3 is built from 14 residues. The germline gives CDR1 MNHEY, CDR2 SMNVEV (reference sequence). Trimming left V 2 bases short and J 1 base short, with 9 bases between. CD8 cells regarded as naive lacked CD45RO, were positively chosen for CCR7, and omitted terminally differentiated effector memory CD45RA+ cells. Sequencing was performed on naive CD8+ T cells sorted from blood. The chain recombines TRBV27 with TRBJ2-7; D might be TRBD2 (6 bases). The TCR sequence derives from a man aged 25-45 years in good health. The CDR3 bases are TGTGCCAGCAGTTTAGGCGGACTATCCTACGAGCAGTACTTC. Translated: CASSLGGLSYEQYF.